Listed below are T cell receptor beta chains from one sample, sequenced in a study of blood T cells in healthy people across ages. TCRdb reanalysed the 5' RACE reads using MiXCR and keeps one entry per CDR3 protein. This table holds about 780,000 distinct CDR3 sequences, less than 60% found once. Sequencing was done on a sample of blood. These receptor sequences come from an elderly man in good health. CDR3s include the opening cysteine and the closing phenylalanine or tryptophan. Fields, in order: J gene, clone size, D gene, V gene, CDR3 protein, CDR3 DNA. The D gene is left open where the match is weak. Clone size is given for some rows only: seen once, a few or many times, or a class if the clone is expanded.

TRBJ2-7,.,.,TRBV12-3/TRBV12-4,CASSLRTTRRADEQYF,TGTGCCAGCAGTCTCCGAACCACGCGGAGAGCAGACGAGCAGTATTTC
TRBJ2-5,.,TRBD2,TRBV20-1,CSARGQAGEVQETQYF,TGCAGTGCTAGAGGACAAGCGGGAGAGGTCCAAGAGACCCAGTACTTC
TRBJ2-7,.,TRBD2,TRBV4-2,CASSQKAGGAPSYEQYF,TGTGCCAGCAGCCAAAAGGCGGGAGGAGCTCCTTCGTACGAGCAGTACTTC
TRBJ2-7,.,TRBD2,TRBV20-1,CSARPGTSVSYEQYF,TGCAGTGCTAGGCCCGGGACTAGCGTGTCCTACGAGCAGTACTTC
TRBJ1-5,.,.,TRBV10-1,CASSQGSGQPQHF,TGCGCCAGCAGCCAGGGTTCGGGTCAGCCCCAGCATTTT
TRBJ2-6,.,.,TRBV20-1,CSAREFSGANVLTF,TGCAGTGCTAGGGAGTTCTCTGGGGCCAACGTCCTGACTTTC
TRBJ1-2,.,.,TRBV28,CASSLSPGGYTF,TGTGCCAGCAGTTTGAGCCCAGGCGGCTACACCTTC
TRBJ2-5,.,TRBD1,TRBV4-1,CASSQPKSRDSQETQYF,TGCGCCAGCAGCCAGCCCAAATCCCGGGACAGCCAAGAGACCCAGTACTTC
TRBJ2-7,once,.,TRBV19,CASSKGRDSSHEQYF,TGTGCCAGTAGTAAGGGGCGGGATTCGTCCCACGAGCAGTACTTC
TRBJ2-7,.,TRBD1,TRBV11-3,CASSSGTGPSYEQYF,TGTGCCAGCAGTTCCGGGACAGGGCCCTCCTACGAGCAGTACTTC
TRBJ2-3,few,.,TRBV20-1,CSARGDITDTQYF,TGCAGTGCTAGAGGGGACATAACAGATACGCAGTATTTT
TRBJ1-4,.,.,TRBV19,CAISDGPTNEKLFF,TGTGCCATTTCCGACGGACCAACTAATGAAAAACTGTTTTTT
TRBJ1-5,.,.,TRBV21-1,CASGLQGRERDQPQHF,TGTGCCAGCGGTTTACAGGGGCGCGAGAGAGATCAGCCCCAGCATTTT
TRBJ1-1,.,.,TRBV15,CATSREVETEAFF,TGTGCCACCAGCAGAGAAGTCGAGACTGAAGCTTTCTTT
TRBJ1-2,few,.,TRBV27,CASSSPASGGNGYTF,TGTGCCAGCAGTTCCCCCGCGTCCGGGGGTAATGGCTACACCTTC
TRBJ2-6,.,.,TRBV24-1,CATAPGYSDLGANVLTF,TGTGCCACCGCTCCCGGGTACTCAGACCTTGGGGCCAACGTCCTGACTTTC
TRBJ2-1,.,TRBD2,TRBV20-1,CSAPSGRGQETQFF,TGCAGTGCACCTAGCGGGAGGGGCCAAGAGACCCAGTTCTTC
TRBJ2-7,few,.,TRBV11-2,CASSSNPGSNYEQYF,TGTGCCAGCAGCTCGAATCCCGGGAGTAACTACGAGCAGTACTTC
TRBJ2-1,many,.,TRBV29-1,CSVDFGRYNEQFF,TGCAGCGTTGACTTCGGACGCTACAATGAGCAGTTCTTC
TRBJ2-3,.,TRBD2,TRBV7-2,CASSPMGGLAGGLTDTQYF,TGTGCCAGCAGCCCAATGGGGGGACTAGCGGGAGGACTCACAGATACGCAGTATTTT
TRBJ2-7,.,.,TRBV9,CASSRGAASYEQYF,TGTGCCAGCAGCCGAGGGGCAGCCTCCTACGAGCAGTACTTC
TRBJ1-2,.,.,TRBV30,CAWRRLNYGYTF,TGTGCCTGGAGAAGGCTTAACTATGGCTACACCTTC